This T cell receptor beta chain is drawn from a study of blood T cell repertoires in COVID-19. This CDR3 is built from 13 residues. V shed 7 bases and J 7 bases; nucleotides not matched to a gene: 7. CDR1 and CDR2 (germline): MDHEN, SYDVKM. Repertoires were generated with immunoSEQ multiplex PCR, while TCRdb's copy carries only in-frame clones and drops some. Of almost 250,000 clones in the sample, more than 85% were seen once. This clone was recorded a few times. This TCR derives from a woman between 50 and 59 years old who had recovered from COVID-19. V usage is TRBV28 and J usage is TRBJ1-5; 7 nucleotides align to TRBD1. The sample comprised PBMCs or T cells enriched from blood (not recorded which). CDR3 nucleotide sequence: TGTGCCAGCACAGTGACAGGGAACCAGCCCCAGCATTTT. Its protein product is CASTVTGNQPQHF.